Here is one TCR beta chain with its context. No cognate antigen has been identified for it. Base qualities are not provided; no much larger clone lies one nucleotide away. The data originate from a study of blood T cells in healthy people across ages (dated by TCRdb to the mid-2010s). Turning to the overall study: In model experiments, template switching captured about one uniquely barcoded TCR beta cDNA molecule for every two T cells. Age-related changes in TCR beta repertoire diversity were measured in the study by deep sequencing normalized with unique cDNA molecular identifiers. The donors were divided into four age groups: young (average around 15 years), middle-aged (about 39), aged (about 56) and long-lived (about 90). Two additional independent replicas of 1 million unique cDNA reads from the same blood draw were analyzed for two donors (one aged 18 to 29 and one aged 80 or older). Paper-wide results and their limitations: Observed TCR beta diversity correlated strongly with the percentage of naive T cells measured by flow cytometry. Observed TCR beta diversity per million T cells fell roughly linearly with age, and a significant reduction was already apparent by age around 44. Conclusive comparison of naive and antigen-experienced compartments was prevented by the profiling of bulk unsorted PBMCs. Donor CMV infection status was unknown, potentially confounding age-related changes in expanded clonotypes. Estimates of total diversity from one million sequenced T cells were regarded as lower bounds and underestimates. The long-lived group showed more naive CD4+ T cells, fewer expanded clones and increased TCR diversity than the aged group, suggesting age selection.

For this chain, trimming is 1 base at the V end and 7 bases at the J end, and the number of junction bases without a gene match is 20. The CDR3 has 18 amino acids, counting the end cysteine and phenylalanine. Only the CDR3 DNA stays, 54 bases, in frame from base 1. In the germline V gene (reference sequence), CDR1 corresponds to DFQATT and CDR2 to SNEGSKA. The donors were 40 or so Caucasian individuals from Russia, aged roughly 6 to 100 years, who were systemically healthy. Roughly 10 milliliters of peripheral blood were collected from each donor into EDTA-treated Vacutainer tubes. Ficoll-Paque density-gradient centrifugation was used to isolate PBMCs, with at least 7 million obtained per sample. Trizol reagent was used to extract total RNA from PBMCs, with at least 6 micrograms per sample. For every donor, an aliquot of PBMCs went through flow cytometry to measure the percentages of naive CD45RAhigh/CD27high T cells.

Receptors were amplified or captured by 5' RACE. The instrument given in TCRdb is Illumina HiSeq 2500. A second PCR of roughly 7 to 12 cycles was run with a J-beta primer mix and a sample-barcoded 5' primer. Each TCR beta cDNA molecule received a unique molecular identifier from a template-switch 5' adaptor carrying 12 random nucleotides. Each sample yielded at least 3 million CDR3-containing paired-end reads. First-strand cDNA was synthesized from all RNA with the Mint cDNA synthesis kit, primed by a TRBC-specific oligonucleotide. After uracil-DNA glycosylase treatment, a first 18-cycle PCR used universal primers M1SS and BC2_uni_R on all cDNA. Per the authors' processing: For normalization, 1 million high-quality reads, each with a distinct molecular identifier, were randomly selected from each sample. Reads sharing molecular identifiers were discarded rather than binned into consensus sequences. MiTCR, with a Q25 quality threshold and the strictest error-elimination algorithm, was used for CDR3 identification, clonotype clustering and error correction. A nonparametric unseen species model using Euler transformation provided a lower-bound estimate of total TCR beta diversity. TCRdb itself trimmed the public reads at Q25 with fastp, ran MiXCR and retained productive beta chains. CDR3 protein sequences are deduplicated, and each keeps its most common genes and DNA. For this entry, the V and J calls and clone size follow TCRdb and not the study's own pipeline. This sample gives around 800,000 distinct CDR3 sequences in total; under 30% of them show up just once. The ten biggest clones cover 3% of the sample.

These data were also filed under a second study, of T cells of mothers and their children. The second study's authors report: Nine systemically healthy Caucasian individuals served as donors, namely three mothers together with their six children. cDNA synthesis consumed the entire amount of extracted RNA, loaded at approximately 1.5 ug RNA in each 15 ul reaction. In the second PCR, sample barcodes and 2-4 random nucleotides were introduced via the M1S primer. Over 8.5 million TCR beta CDR3 reads came from each mother, compared with approximately 3.1 million reads from each child. Thymic selection shapes the output of TCR recombination in a similar way in related and unrelated pairs, and inherited differences have a minor effect. Normalized repertoire overlap in related mother-child pairs was always slightly higher than in unrelated mother-child pairs, but the difference was never significant. Persistent microchimeric T cell clones were not detected, at a sensitivity of about 100 clones per million clonotypes. In the study, deep NGS was used to compare the TCR beta repertoires of mothers and children, and features distinguishing related mother-child pairs from unrelated individuals were sought. Mothers averaged roughly 40 +/- 4 years of age and children averaged around 10 +/- 4 years. After adapter ligation was performed with NEBNext reagents, the libraries were sequenced on an Illumina HiSeq 2000 with 100+100 nt paired-end reads. To avoid cross-contamination, the mother libraries and the child libraries were prepared a month apart and sequenced in separate runs. Between about 500,000 and 2,100,000 distinct TCR beta clonotypes were identified per donor. Naive TCR beta clonotypes were estimated from low-frequency clonotypes matched to each donor's FACS-determined naive share, without sorting.

The rearrangement combines TRBV20-1 with TRBJ2-7; TRBD2 aligns with 9 central bases. Source material: blood. The sequence was obtained from a boy aged 10-17 years in good health. The bases read TGCAGTGCTAGAGCCAGGGAGACCTTGGGACTAGCCGTGAGGGAGCAGTACTTC. It translates to CSARARETLGLAVREQYF.